Sequencing of this T cell receptor beta chain was carried out in a study of cytomegalovirus exposure and HLA in healthy donors. Study details: From 150 million to 200 million T cells, an earlier analysis saw approximately 110 million unique TCR beta sequences.

The CDR3 is 15 residues long. Germline V CDR1 and CDR2: SGDLS, YYNGEE. Trimming took 4 bases from V and 3 from J; bases not matched to a gene: 6. About this clone itself: Its antigen remains unknown.

It was with 60 Vbeta and 13 Jbeta primers that the PCR ran. Libraries were prepared by immunoSEQ multiplex PCR; TCRdb keeps only in-frame clonotypes and omits some of them. The sample consists of 150,000 or so clones, just over 70% of them appearing once. The study, taken as a whole, reports: Prediction of most subjects' HLA-A and HLA-B alleles by TCR beta sequences was reportedly accurate.

This TCR was sampled from a human donor in good health. This chain connects TRBV9 to TRBJ1-5; 8 bases fit TRBD1. The sequenced sample consisted of PBMCs. CDR3 coding DNA: TGTGCCAGCAGCCCCCAGGGGGCGGACAATCAGCCCCAGCATTTT. As protein: CASSPQGADNQPQHF.